The entry below describes one T cell receptor (beta chain). This clone was picked up a small number of times. What this receptor recognizes is not known. Base-call qualities are not available, and no considerably larger clone is one nucleotide away. The data were taken from a study of beta chain features in type 1 diabetes (dated by TCRdb to between 2018 and 2020). Regarding the study in general: Mean age, gender distribution, total cell number and subset yield were not different between patients and healthy donors. A total of some 100,000,000 sorted cells were examined across all samples, and a strong correlation was observed between cell number per subset and RNA yield. In the study, TCRB repertoires of sorted circulating CD4+ T cell subsets from recently diagnosed type 1 diabetes patients were compared with those of matched healthy donors. Regulatory and stem cell-like memory subsets were isolated from only 8 patients and about eight healthy donors, whereas naive and central memory subsets came from all 30 or so donors.

The entire isolated RNA was reverse transcribed using the High Capacity cDNA Reverse Transcription Kit, and thus expressed TCRB transcripts were sequenced. Naive, central memory and regulatory T cell samples underwent deep immunoSEQ sequencing, averaging around 4 million total reads per sample. Sorted cells were lysed in RLT buffer, and RNA was extracted using DNase-treated RNeasy Micro or Mini kits according to cell number. Each cell subset was processed on its own to prevent cross-contamination, while patient and healthy donor samples were processed together. Using the immunoSEQ multiplex PCR, TCRB sequences were amplified from cDNA into 87-bp fragments spanning the CDR3 region. Sequencing of the amplicons was performed on the Illumina HiSeq platform. The source study handled its data this way. Synthetic template baselines were used to correct PCR bias computationally, reads within Hamming distance 2 were collapsed, and singletons that could not be merged were discarded. By aligning reads against IMGT, V, D and J genes, CDR3 length, and insertions or deletions at six rearrangement sites were assigned. Clonotype counts were normalized to sorted cell number within each subset before computing true diversity and Gini coefficients with the tcR R package. Repertoire sharing was quantified using the overlap coefficient calculated on TCRB nucleotide sequences. Out-of-frame TCRB sequences from naive cells were analyzed as a proxy for the pre-selection repertoire. TCRdb mirrors the immuneACCESS table, restricted to in-frame sequences. Some clones are absent from its copies; in checked studies, under half trace to an unresolved V gene, and the reason for the others is unknown. The D gene and trimming were derived from the DNA, and the V and J assignments and clone size from that table. This sample gives some 500,000 clones in total; 10% to 12% of them show up just once. The leading ten clones occupy 0.046% of the sample.

Ends trimmed: V by 5 bases, J by 4 bases; bases unmatched to a gene: 7. Inclusive of the bounding cysteine and phenylalanine, the CDR3 is 16 residues long. Only the CDR3 DNA is retained, 48 bases long and in frame from the first base. Sequences SNHLY (CDR1) and FYNNEI (CDR2) are obtained from the germline V gene. A single peripheral blood draw of 90 to 150 mL on average was collected from each donor into heparinised tubes. A BD FACSAria II and a panel including CD45RO, CCR7, CD25, CD127, CD95 and CD27 were used to sort naive, central memory, regulatory and stem cell-like memory CD4+ T cells. A purity above 95% was achieved for all sorted populations. PBMCs were separated immediately by Lymphoprep density gradient centrifugation and were stained directly, without being cultured. So that batch effects would be minimized, each experiment stained and sorted samples in pairs, pairing one healthy donor with one patient.

Study-wide conclusions, independent of this receptor: Naive, central memory and regulatory TCRB repertoires appeared to be more similar among patients than among healthy donors. PCR may preferentially amplify shorter templates, but because patient and control samples were amplified and corrected together, any resulting skew would affect both groups equally. At VDJ recombination sites, type 1 diabetes patients had fewer insertions and more deleted nucleotides, which implies abnormalities in thymic rearrangement. Because the HLA sub-analyses included only small numbers of individuals, any influence of HLA type on TCRB rearrangement was left unresolved. Sequencing cDNA rather than genomic DNA could over-represent highly expressing activated cells, although activation and CD3 levels did not differ between groups. Type 1 diabetes patients showed a moderate but significant shortening of TCRB CDR3 length in all four CD4+ subsets.

This sequence uses TRBV2 and TRBJ2-1; 11 bases in the junction line up with TRBD2. The specimen was naive CD4+ T cells from blood. The sample's cell subset or site label is to be understood as: true naive CD4+ T cells. The TCR sequence derives from a woman between 18 and 29 years old in good health. The nucleotide sequence is given as TGTGCCAGCAGTTTAGCGGGAGGGCCGGGGTACAATGAGCAGTTCTTC. This encodes CASSLAGGPGYNEQFF.